This T cell receptor beta chain was sequenced for a study of technical replicates of blood from a few donors. Clones were read by immunoSEQ multiplex PCR, and TCRdb kept only the in-frame ones, dropping some. The data show 60,000 to 80,000 clones, with roughly nine tenths seen just once and around 5.1% held by the top ten. The sequence was obtained from a human donor in good health. Some clones in this sample may be carry-over from other donors' samples. Sequencing input: PBMCs.

This CDR3 is CASSLGLAGTYEQYF. Written as DNA, the CDR3 is TGTGCCAGCAGCTTAGGTCTAGCGGGAACCTACGAGCAGTACTTC. The chain employs TRBV7-2 and TRBJ2-7; TRBD2 matches at 9 bases. The CDR3 is 15 amino acids. CDR1 SGHTA and CDR2 FQGNSA come from the germline V gene. V shed 1 base and J 2 bases; nucleotides not matched to a gene: 3.